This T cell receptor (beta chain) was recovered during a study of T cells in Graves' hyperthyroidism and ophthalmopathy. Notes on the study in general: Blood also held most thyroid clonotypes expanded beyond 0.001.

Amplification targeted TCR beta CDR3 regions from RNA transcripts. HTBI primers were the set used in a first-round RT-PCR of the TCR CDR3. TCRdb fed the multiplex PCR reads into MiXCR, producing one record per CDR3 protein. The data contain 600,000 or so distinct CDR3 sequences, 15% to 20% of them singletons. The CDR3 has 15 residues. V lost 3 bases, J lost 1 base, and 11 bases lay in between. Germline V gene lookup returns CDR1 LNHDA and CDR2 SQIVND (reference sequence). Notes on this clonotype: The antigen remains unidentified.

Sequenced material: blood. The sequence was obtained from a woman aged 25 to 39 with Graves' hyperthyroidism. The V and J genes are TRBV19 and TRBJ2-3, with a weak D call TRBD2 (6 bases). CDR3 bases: TGTGCCAGTAGTATGGAATCGGGAGGCACAGATACGCAGTATTTT. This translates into CASSMESGGTDTQYF.